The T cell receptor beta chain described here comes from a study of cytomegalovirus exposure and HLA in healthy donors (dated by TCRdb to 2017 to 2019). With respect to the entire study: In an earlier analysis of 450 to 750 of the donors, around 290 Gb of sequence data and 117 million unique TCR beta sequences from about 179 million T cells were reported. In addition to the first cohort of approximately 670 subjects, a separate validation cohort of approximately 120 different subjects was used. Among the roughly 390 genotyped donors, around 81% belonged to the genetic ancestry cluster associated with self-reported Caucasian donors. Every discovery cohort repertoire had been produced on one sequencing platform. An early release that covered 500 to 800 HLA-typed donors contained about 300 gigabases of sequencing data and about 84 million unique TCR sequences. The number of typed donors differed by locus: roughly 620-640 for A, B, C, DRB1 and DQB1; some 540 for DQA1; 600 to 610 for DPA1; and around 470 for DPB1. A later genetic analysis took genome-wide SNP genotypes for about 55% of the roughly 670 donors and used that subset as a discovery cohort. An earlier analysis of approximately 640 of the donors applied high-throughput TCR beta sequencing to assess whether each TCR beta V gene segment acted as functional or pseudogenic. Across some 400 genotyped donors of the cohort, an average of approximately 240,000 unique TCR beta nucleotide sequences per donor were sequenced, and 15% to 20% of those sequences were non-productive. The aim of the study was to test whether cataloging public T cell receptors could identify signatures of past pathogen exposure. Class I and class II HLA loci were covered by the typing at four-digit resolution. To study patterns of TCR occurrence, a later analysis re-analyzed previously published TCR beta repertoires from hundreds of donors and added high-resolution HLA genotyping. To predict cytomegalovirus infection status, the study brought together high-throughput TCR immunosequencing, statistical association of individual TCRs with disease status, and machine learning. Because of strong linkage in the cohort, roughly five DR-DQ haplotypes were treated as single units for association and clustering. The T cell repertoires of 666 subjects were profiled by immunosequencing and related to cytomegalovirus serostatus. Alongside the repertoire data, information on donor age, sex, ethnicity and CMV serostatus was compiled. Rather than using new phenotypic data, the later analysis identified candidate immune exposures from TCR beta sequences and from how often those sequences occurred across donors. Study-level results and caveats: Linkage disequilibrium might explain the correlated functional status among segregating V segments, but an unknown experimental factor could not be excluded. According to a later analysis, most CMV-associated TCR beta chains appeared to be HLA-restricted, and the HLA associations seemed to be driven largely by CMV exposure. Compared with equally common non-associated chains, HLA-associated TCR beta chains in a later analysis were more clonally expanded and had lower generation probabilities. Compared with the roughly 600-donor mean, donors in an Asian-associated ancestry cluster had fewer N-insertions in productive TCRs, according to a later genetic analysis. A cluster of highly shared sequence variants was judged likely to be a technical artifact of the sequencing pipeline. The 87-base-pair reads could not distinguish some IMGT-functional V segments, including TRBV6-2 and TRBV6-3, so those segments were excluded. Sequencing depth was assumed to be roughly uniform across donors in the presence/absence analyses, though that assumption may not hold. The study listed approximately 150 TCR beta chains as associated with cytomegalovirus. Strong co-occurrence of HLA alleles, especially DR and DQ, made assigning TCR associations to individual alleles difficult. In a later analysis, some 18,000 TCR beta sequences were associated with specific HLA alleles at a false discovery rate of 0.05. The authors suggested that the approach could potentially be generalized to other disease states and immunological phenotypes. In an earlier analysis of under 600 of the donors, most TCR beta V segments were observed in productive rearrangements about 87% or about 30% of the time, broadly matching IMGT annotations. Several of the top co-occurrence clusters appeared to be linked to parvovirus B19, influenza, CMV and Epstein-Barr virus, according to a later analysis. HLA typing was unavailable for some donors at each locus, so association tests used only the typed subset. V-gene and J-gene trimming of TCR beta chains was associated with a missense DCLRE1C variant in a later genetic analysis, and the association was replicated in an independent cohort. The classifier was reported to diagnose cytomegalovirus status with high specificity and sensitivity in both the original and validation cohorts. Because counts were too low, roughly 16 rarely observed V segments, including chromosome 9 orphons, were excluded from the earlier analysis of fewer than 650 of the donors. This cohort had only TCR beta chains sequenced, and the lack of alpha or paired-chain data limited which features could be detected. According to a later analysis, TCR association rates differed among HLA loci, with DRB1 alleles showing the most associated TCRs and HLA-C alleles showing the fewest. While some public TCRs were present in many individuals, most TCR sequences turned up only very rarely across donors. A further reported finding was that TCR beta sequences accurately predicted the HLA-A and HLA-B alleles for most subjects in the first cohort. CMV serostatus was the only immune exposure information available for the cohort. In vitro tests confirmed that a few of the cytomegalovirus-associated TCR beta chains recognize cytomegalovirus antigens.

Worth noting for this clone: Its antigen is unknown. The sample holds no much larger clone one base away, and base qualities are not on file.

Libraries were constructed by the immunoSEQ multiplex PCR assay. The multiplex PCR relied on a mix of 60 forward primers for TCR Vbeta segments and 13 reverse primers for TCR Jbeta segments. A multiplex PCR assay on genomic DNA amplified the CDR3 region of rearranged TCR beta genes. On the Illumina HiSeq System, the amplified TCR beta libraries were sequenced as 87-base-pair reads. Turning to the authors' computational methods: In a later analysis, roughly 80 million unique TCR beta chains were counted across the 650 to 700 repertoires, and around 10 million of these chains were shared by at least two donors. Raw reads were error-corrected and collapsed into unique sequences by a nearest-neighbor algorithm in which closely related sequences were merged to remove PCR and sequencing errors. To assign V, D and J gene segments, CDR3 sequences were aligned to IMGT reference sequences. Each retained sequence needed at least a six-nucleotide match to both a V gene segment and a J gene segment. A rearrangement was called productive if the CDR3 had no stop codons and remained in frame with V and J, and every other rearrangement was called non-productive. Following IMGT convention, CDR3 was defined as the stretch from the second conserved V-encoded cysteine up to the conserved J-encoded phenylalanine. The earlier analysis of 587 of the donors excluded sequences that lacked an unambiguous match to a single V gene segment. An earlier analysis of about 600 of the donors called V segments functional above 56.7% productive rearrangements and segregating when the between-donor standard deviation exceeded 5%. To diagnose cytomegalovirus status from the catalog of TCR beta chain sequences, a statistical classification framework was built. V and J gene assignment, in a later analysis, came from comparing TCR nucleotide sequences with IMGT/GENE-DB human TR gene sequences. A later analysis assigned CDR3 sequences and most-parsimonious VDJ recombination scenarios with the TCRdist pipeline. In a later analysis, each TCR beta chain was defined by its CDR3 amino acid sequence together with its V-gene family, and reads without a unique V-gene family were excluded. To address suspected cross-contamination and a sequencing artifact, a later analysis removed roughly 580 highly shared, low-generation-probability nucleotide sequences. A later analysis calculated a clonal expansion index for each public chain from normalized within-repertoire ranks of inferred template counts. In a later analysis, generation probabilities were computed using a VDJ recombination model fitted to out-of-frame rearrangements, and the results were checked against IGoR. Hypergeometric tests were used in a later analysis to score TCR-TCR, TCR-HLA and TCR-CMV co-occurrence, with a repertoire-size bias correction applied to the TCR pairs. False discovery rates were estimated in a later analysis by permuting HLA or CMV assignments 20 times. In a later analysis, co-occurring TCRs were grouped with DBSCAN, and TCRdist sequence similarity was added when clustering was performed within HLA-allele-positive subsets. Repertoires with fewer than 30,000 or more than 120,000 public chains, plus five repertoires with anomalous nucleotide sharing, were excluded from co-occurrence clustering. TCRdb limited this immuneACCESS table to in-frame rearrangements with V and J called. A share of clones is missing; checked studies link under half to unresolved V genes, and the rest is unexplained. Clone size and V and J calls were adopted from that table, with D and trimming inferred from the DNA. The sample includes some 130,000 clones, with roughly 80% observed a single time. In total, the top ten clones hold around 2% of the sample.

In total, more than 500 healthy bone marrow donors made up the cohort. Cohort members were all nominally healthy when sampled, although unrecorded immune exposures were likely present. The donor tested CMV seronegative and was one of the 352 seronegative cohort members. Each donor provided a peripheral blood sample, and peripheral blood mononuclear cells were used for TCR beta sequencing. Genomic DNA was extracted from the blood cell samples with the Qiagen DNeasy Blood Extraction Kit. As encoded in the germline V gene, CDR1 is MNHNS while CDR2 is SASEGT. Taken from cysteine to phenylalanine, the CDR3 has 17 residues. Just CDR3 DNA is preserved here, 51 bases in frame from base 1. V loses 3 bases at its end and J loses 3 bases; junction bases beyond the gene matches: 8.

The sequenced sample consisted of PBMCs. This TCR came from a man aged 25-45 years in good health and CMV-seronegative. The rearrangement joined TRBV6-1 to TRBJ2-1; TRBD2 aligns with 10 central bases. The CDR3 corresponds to CASSEYPLAGVYNEQFF. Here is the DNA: TGTGCCAGCAGTGAGTACCCTCTAGCGGGAGTCTACAATGAGCAGTTCTTC.